The T cell receptor beta chain described here comes from a study of T cells after yellow fever vaccination. Study outcomes and limitations: Reappearing after the booster were most of the clones from primary vaccination (about 95% CD4, 70% to 90% CD8).

From the 5' RACE reads, TCRdb called clonotypes with MiXCR, one entry per CDR3 protein. The data show a few hundred thousand distinct CDR3 sequences, 15% to 20% seen once. Trimming stripped 6 bases from V and 5 bases from J, with 19 bases between. CDR1 is MDHEN, CDR2 SYDVKM, per germline. The CDR3 sequence is 15 residues long. This clonotype was picked up a small number of times. Its antigen is currently unknown. Here the sequenced sample was PBMCs, taken 15 days after the yellow fever booster vaccination. The origin of this receptor is a man between 25 and 39 years old who received the YFV17D yellow fever vaccine. The chain is built from TRBV28 and TRBJ2-5, with D perhaps TRBD1 (5 bases). The CDR3 here is CASSWGRGRVETQYF. CDR3 DNA sequence: TGTGCCAGCAGCTGGGGAAGGGGAAGGGTTGAGACCCAGTACTTC.